These 31 T cell receptor beta chains were sequenced from one sample in a study of CD8+ T cells in alopecia areata. RNA was extracted and reverse transcribed into cDNA as the sequencing template. Produced via immunoSEQ multiplex PCR; TCRdb's table is partial and in-frame only. In the table there are under 250,000 clones, more than 60% of which are singletons. The treatment here: oral pan-JAK inhibitor, 5-10 mg twice daily. Sequencing used CD4+ T cells sorted from blood, obtained around week 44, from a patient treated with tofacitinib. Receptors originate from a human donor with alopecia areata.

As concerns this clone: At the DNA level, this CDR3 is encoded by other sequences in the same sample as well. This chain joins TRBV9 and TRBJ2-1; D is uncertain. V shed 0 bases and J shed 6 bases, with 4 bases lying between them. CDR3 length: 12 residues. Germline CDR1 is SGDLS and CDR2 is YYNGEE. The CDR3 DNA sequence: TGTGCCAGCAGCGTAGGTGTCAATGAGCAGTTCTTC. The encoded protein is CASSVGVNEQFF.

This chain joins TRBV9 and TRBJ2-1, with TRBD2 identical over 7 bases. Per germline, CDR1 SGDLS and CDR2 YYNGEE. V lost 0 bases and J lost 10; bases outside the gene matches: 7. This CDR3 region has 14 residues. CDR3 sequence reads: CASSVDPMGGEQFF. The DNA for the CDR3 is TGTGCCAGCAGCGTAGACCCCATGGGGGGGGAGCAGTTCTTC. Together with reference TRBV9 and TRBJ2-1, the CDR3 gives the full variable domain: DSGVTQTPKHLITATGQRVTLRCSPRSGDLSVYWYQQSLDQGLQFLIQYYNGEERAKGNILERFSAQQFPDLHSELNLSSLELGDSALYFCASSVDPMGGEQFFGPGTRLTVL.

In DNA, the CDR3 is TGCAGCGTTCAGGGGACAAGGAACACTGAAGCTTTCTTT. Its translation is CSVQGTRNTEAFF. The chain recombines TRBV29-1 with TRBJ1-1; tentatively, D is TRBD1 (6 bases). V lost 5 bases to trimming and J lost 1 base, with 11 bases between them. Germline V gene lookup returns CDR1 SQVTM and CDR2 ANQGSEA. The CDR3 runs to 13 residues.

The chain has TRBV5-1 and TRBJ1-4; D possibly corresponds to TRBD1 (5 bases). CDR3 size: 15 residues. Germline V CDR1 and CDR2: SGHRS, YFSETQ. V was pared by 7 bases and J by 8 bases, with 21 bases between. DNA for the CDR3: TGCGCCAGCCAATCTCGGGGGGGTGTCGAGGAAAAACTGTTTTTT. It yields the protein CASQSRGGVEEKLFF.

The gene calls are TRBV19 and TRBJ1-2, with no clear D. CDR3 size: 12 residues. With 5 bases removed from V and 8 bases from J, the gap between germline ends came to 12 bases. CDR1 and CDR2 (germline): LNHDA, SQIVND (reference sequence). CDR3 in DNA: TGTGCCAGTAGTTCGACCCTGGACGGCTACACCTTC. It is translated as CASSSTLDGYTF.

This clone was detected only once. J is TRBJ2-1 and V is TRBV9, with 7 bases that match TRBD1. CDR1 SGDLS and CDR2 YYNGEE come from the germline V gene. This CDR3 is 15 amino acids long. Trimming at V came to 3 bases and at J to 4 bases, leaving 7 bases not matched to a gene. CDR3 DNA: TGTGCCAGCAGCGAGGGGGCAGGGGAATACAATGAGCAGTTCTTC. It yields the protein CASSEGAGEYNEQFF. The complete variable domain, with remaining parts taken from reference TRBV9 and TRBJ2-1, reads DSGVTQTPKHLITATGQRVTLRCSPRSGDLSVYWYQQSLDQGLQFLIQYYNGEERAKGNILERFSAQQFPDLHSELNLSSLELGDSALYFCASSEGAGEYNEQFFGPGTRLTVL.

This chain links TRBV29-1 with TRBJ2-1, with 7 bases lining up with TRBD2. The junction had 6 bases not matched to a gene; V was cut back by 6 bases and J by 1 base. There are 14 residues in the CDR3. Germline V gives CDR1 SQVTM, CDR2 ANQGSEA. The CDR3 DNA follows: TGCAGCGTAGCGGGACTACTATCCTACAATGAGCAGTTCTTC. This encodes CSVAGLLSYNEQFF.

This sequence joins TRBV6-1 and TRBJ1-3; 9 positions match TRBD1. CDR3 length: 15 residues. The V segment lost 10 bases and the J segment 0 bases; nucleotides outside the gene matches: 7. Per the germline V gene, CDR1 is MNHNS and CDR2 is SASEGT. CDR3 nucleotide sequence: TGTGCCATAGGACAGGGGACAGACTCTGGAAACACCATATATTTT. Amino acid sequence: CAIGQGTDSGNTIYF.

The chain is built from TRBV10-2 and TRBJ2-3, with a possible D match to TRBD1 (6 bases). CDR3 length: 12 amino acids. Between the trimmed V and J ends, which lost 8 bases and 6 bases, there was a span of 12 bases. Germline CDR1 reads WSHSY; CDR2 reads SAAADI. The CDR3 sequence: CASGAGQDTQYF. Written as DNA, the CDR3 is TGCGCCAGCGGAGCCGGACAGGATACGCAGTATTTT.

This chain joins TRBV7-3 and TRBJ2-1, with D possibly matching TRBD1 (6 bases). Looked up from germline, CDR1 is SGHTA and CDR2 is FQGTGA. V shed 5 bases and J shed 3 bases, with 11 bases lying between them. The CDR3 totals 14 residues. CDR3 sequence reads: CASSMQGLYNEQFF. The CDR3, as DNA: TGTGCCAGCAGCATGCAGGGGCTCTACAATGAGCAGTTCTTC.

The chain uses TRBV12-5 and TRBJ1-2; no firm D call. The germline V and J ends were trimmed by 2 bases and 2 bases, with 12 bases remaining between them. The CDR3 is made up of 15 amino acids. CDR1 LGHNT and CDR2 FRNRAP come from the germline V gene. The CDR3, as DNA: TGTGCTAGTGGTTTGCCCACAGCCCTAAACTATGGCTACACCTTC. It translates to CASGLPTALNYGYTF.

This clone was found once. The gene calls are TRBV5-1 and TRBJ2-5; D ambiguous. Germline V gene data show CDR1 as SGHRS and CDR2 as YFSETQ. The length of the CDR3 is 13 residues. With 0 bases removed from V and 5 bases from J, the gap between germline ends came to 8 bases. The CDR3 nucleotides are TGCGCCAGCAGCTTGGCCAATTGGGAGACCCAGTACTTC. It codes for CASSLANWETQYF.

The genes are TRBV29-1 and TRBJ1-1; D remains ambiguous. The V end lost 0 bases, the J end lost 2 bases, and 10 bases lay between the germline ends. The CDR3 spans 14 residues. CDR1 and CDR2 (germline): SQVTM, ANQGSEA. CDR3 DNA sequence: TGCAGCGTTGAAGAGCTGGCGGGTAACACTGAAGCTTTCTTT. Its translation: CSVEELAGNTEAFF.

The V and J genes are TRBV5-1 and TRBJ2-7; maybe TRBD1 (5 bases). Looked up from germline, CDR1 is SGHRS and CDR2 is YFSETQ. The CDR3 sequence is 14 residues long. The V and J ends lost 4 bases and 4 bases respectively, with 15 bases between them. The DNA for the CDR3 is TGCGCCAGCAGCACGGACACAGCAGGGTACGAGCAGTACTTC. Amino acid sequence: CASSTDTAGYEQYF.

This clone was observed a few times. This chain uses TRBV29-1 with TRBJ2-2; TRBD2 aligns across 7 bases. V lost 5 bases and J lost 2; bases outside the gene matches: 5. The CDR3 has 14 residues. CDR1 and CDR2 (germline): SQVTM, ANQGSEA. The CDR3 loop is CSVLPSGNTGELFF. The CDR3, as DNA: TGCAGCGTTCTCCCTAGCGGCAACACCGGGGAGCTGTTTTTT.

The chain combines TRBV7-6 with TRBJ1-3; D is possibly TRBD1 (6 bases). V lost 0 bases to trimming and J lost 0 bases, with 9 bases between them. Germline assignment: CDR1 SGHVS and CDR2 FNYEAQ. The CDR3 runs to 16 residues. The CDR3 DNA reads TGTGCCAGCAGCTTAGCCGGACAGTTCTCTGGAAACACCATATATTTT. Translated, it gives CASSLAGQFSGNTIYF.

The count of this clone is one. The gene calls are TRBV5-1 and TRBJ1-5; a possible D gene is TRBD1 (5 bases). The CDR3 loop spans 15 amino acids. Deletions cut 1 base from V and 1 base from J, with 9 bases between. Germline loops: CDR1 SGHRS, CDR2 YFSETQ. The CDR3 nucleotides read TGCGCCAGCAGCTTGACAGGAGGAAGCAATCAGCCCCAGCATTTT. This sequence encodes CASSLTGGSNQPQHF.

The chain combines TRBV30 with TRBJ1-2, with D unresolved. Germline lookup yields CDR1 GTSNPN and CDR2 SVGIG (reference sequence). Trimming removed 6 bases from V and 6 bases from J, with 8 bases in between. The length of the CDR3 is 10 residues. The CDR3 loop is CACHMHGYTF. CDR3 nucleotide sequence: TGTGCCTGCCATATGCATGGCTACACCTTC.

This clone was recorded a few times. The chain recombines TRBV11-2 with TRBJ1-1; tentatively, D is TRBD1 (5 bases). This CDR3 is 14 amino acids long. The germline V gene has CDR1 SGHAT and CDR2 FQNNGV. V lost 4 bases, J lost 1 base, and 10 bases lay in between. Here the CDR3 reads CASSSLGGNTEAFF. DNA of the CDR3: TGTGCCAGCAGCTCACTGGGGGGGAACACTGAAGCTTTCTTT.

The chain couples TRBV13 to TRBJ2-7, with 9 bases matching TRBD1. With 5 bases clipped from V and 6 bases from J, the junction kept 11 bases outside the gene matches. Germline V gene sequence: CDR1 PRHDT, CDR2 FYEKMQ (reference sequence). The CDR3 spans 15 residues. CDR3 residues: CASSSLPGQGFEQYF. CDR3 coding DNA: TGTGCCAGCAGCAGCCTTCCCGGACAGGGGTTCGAGCAGTACTTC.

The V and J genes are TRBV29-1 and TRBJ2-3; TRBD1 might be the D (5 bases). Trimming left V 5 bases short and J 2 bases short, with 11 bases between. Germline V gene data show CDR1 as SQVTM and CDR2 as ANQGSEA. The CDR3 sequence is 13 residues long. This CDR3 reads CSVLRGYTDTQYF. CDR3 coding DNA: TGCAGCGTTTTAAGGGGCTACACAGATACGCAGTATTTT.

A single count supports this clone. The chain carries TRBV29-1 and TRBJ1-1, with D possibly matching TRBD1 (5 bases). Per germline, CDR1 SQVTM and CDR2 ANQGSEA. The CDR3 is 13 residues long. The V and J ends lost 4 bases and 2 bases respectively, with 11 bases between them. The CDR3: CSVGQLANTEAFF. CDR3 DNA sequence: TGCAGCGTTGGACAGTTAGCAAACACTGAAGCTTTCTTT.

A word on this clone: Compared with germline, one end of the junction differs, possibly owing to a read error. The chain carries TRBV7-9 and TRBJ2-1; D gene ambiguous. This CDR3 is 11 amino acids long. Germline values: CDR1 SEHNR, CDR2 FQNEAQ (reference sequence). The chain's CDR3 is CASSPRGWLVF. The CDR3 bases are TGTGCCAGCAGCCCCCGAGGATGGTTGGTCTTC.

This clone showed up just a few times. This chain joins TRBV30 and TRBJ2-2, with D hard to call. CDR3 length equals 13 residues. Germline CDR1 reads GTSNPN; CDR2 reads SVGIG (reference sequence). The V and J ends lost 5 bases and 4 bases respectively, with 11 bases between them. The CDR3 spells CAWGQVITGELFF. The CDR3 coding sequence is TGTGCCTGGGGCCAAGTAATCACCGGGGAGCTGTTTTTT.

This clone was observed a few times. V usage is TRBV5-6 and J usage is TRBJ2-3, with D possibly being TRBD2 (5 bases). V was pared by 2 bases and J by 0 bases, with 13 bases between. CDR1 is SGHDT, CDR2 YYEEEE, per germline. The CDR3 is 16 residues long. The CDR3 nucleotides read TGTGCCAGCAGCTTCAAGCGTCGGACTAGCACAGATACGCAGTATTTT. This encodes CASSFKRRTSTDTQYF. The full variable domain, in which reference TRBV5-6 and TRBJ2-3 provide the parts outside the CDR3, is DAGVTQSPTHLIKTRGQQVTLRCSPKSGHDTVSWYQQALGQGPQFIFQYYEEEERQRGNFPDRFSGHQFPNYSSELNVNALLLGDSALYLCASSFKRRTSTDTQYFGPGTRLTVL.

This rearrangement joins TRBV10-3 to TRBJ1-2, with D possibly being TRBD1 (6 bases). Deletions cut 7 bases from V and 8 bases from J, with 20 bases between. Germline assignment: CDR1 ENHRY and CDR2 SYGVKD. CDR3 length: 14 amino acids. The CDR3 loop is CAITAIGGATGYTF. DNA for the CDR3: TGTGCCATCACCGCGATCGGGGGCGCGACGGGCTACACCTTC.

The J gene is TRBJ2-1, the V gene TRBV10-2, with D possibly TRBD1 on 6 matching bases. V was trimmed by 3 bases and J by 4 bases, leaving 10 bases between them. The CDR3 consists of 14 residues. Germline CDR1 reads WSHSY; CDR2 reads SAAADI. The CDR3 is CASSEQGRYNEQFF. DNA of the CDR3: TGCGCCAGCAGTGAACAGGGTCGGTACAATGAGCAGTTCTTC.

This clone has just one count. The chain employs TRBV19 and TRBJ2-7; D is uncertain. Germline V gene data show CDR1 as LNHDA and CDR2 as SQIVND (reference sequence). Deletions cut 5 bases from V and 0 bases from J, with 2 bases between. CDR3 size: 11 residues. CDR3 protein: CASSLSYEQYF. CDR3 nucleotide sequence: TGTGCCAGTAGTCTCTCCTACGAGCAGTACTTC.

The chain joins TRBV6-6 to TRBJ1-2; D unclear. V was cut by 6 bases and J by 7 bases, with 6 bases left in between. This CDR3 has 10 residues. Germline CDR1 and CDR2: MNHNY and SVGAGI (reference sequence). This CDR3 reads CASREIGYTF. CDR3 DNA sequence: TGTGCCAGCAGAGAAATTGGCTACACCTTC.

V gene TRBV6-5 combines with J gene TRBJ1-6; no definite D call. V was pared by 4 bases and J by 6 bases, with 16 bases between. Per germline, CDR1 MNHEY and CDR2 SVGAGI. The CDR3 has 16 amino acids. This CDR3 is CASSWSPPAVNSPLHF. The CDR3 DNA sequence: TGTGCCAGCAGTTGGTCACCCCCAGCCGTTAATTCACCCCTCCACTTT.

About this clone: The same CDR3 is also encoded by other DNA sequences in this sample. DNA of the CDR3: TGTGCCTGGAGCCTCTCTGGGGCCAACGTCCTGACTTTC. Its protein is CAWSLSGANVLTF. The rearrangement joins TRBV30 to TRBJ2-6, with unresolved D. The V gene's germline CDR1 is GTSNPN and CDR2 SVGIG (reference sequence). The CDR3 is 13 amino acids. Deletions cut 3 bases from V and 0 bases from J, with 3 bases between.